This T cell receptor beta chain comes out of a study of T cell responses to AZD1222 COVID-19 vaccine. Study overall: The study pooled second doses at about 4 or about 12 weeks. Broader study findings: Spike-wide vaccine-associated CD4 TCRs dominated at 160-218 and 743-854.

Generated by immunoSEQ multiplex PCR, the TCRdb table keeps only in-frame clones and is missing some. The data hold roughly 100,000 clones, with around 76% observed a single time. Germline CDR1 is ENHRY and CDR2 is SYGVKD. The CDR3 is made up of 18 amino acids. V was clipped by 8 bases and J by 5 bases, with 28 bases between them. For this clone: The antigen remains unidentified.

The TCR originated in an adult in good health. The starting material was peripheral blood, obtained on day 0 of AZD1222 vaccination. This rearrangement joins TRBV10-3 to TRBJ1-3, with TRBD1 as a possible D gene (5 bases). In nucleotides, the CDR3 is TGTGCCATCCGGGGGATGGGCACGGGGGTTAGGGCCCGAAACACCATATATTTT. This sequence encodes CAIRGMGTGVRARNTIYF.